A selection of T cell receptor beta chains follows, all from one sample in a study of T cells in Graves' hyperthyroidism and ophthalmopathy. TCRdb called the multiplex PCR reads again in MiXCR, with one record for every CDR3 protein. The sample carries roughly 420,000 distinct CDR3 sequences, roughly 13% recorded once. What was sequenced was blood. Every receptor here comes from a woman aged 18 to 35 with Graves' hyperthyroidism. Both conserved end residues are part of each CDR3. A D gene is named only where the DNA matches it firmly.

d_gene	j_gene	v_gene	CDR3aa
-	TRBJ1-1	TRBV14	CASSQEVVMNTEAFF
TRBD1	TRBJ1-5	TRBV7-8	CASSPGTVNQPQHF
-	TRBJ1-3	TRBV28	CASSILGNTIYF
-	TRBJ2-3	TRBV12-3/TRBV12-4	CASSLGQIKSTDTQYF
-	TRBJ1-1	TRBV12-5	CASDAKGDGFSVF
TRBD1	TRBJ2-1	TRBV2	CARTGTGGSYEQFF
-	TRBJ2-7	TRBV20-1	CSAGLAYEQYF
TRBD2	TRBJ2-7	TRBV30	CALLGAGGPDEQYF
TRBD1	TRBJ2-7	TRBV12-3/TRBV12-4	CASSAGTGGSKQYF
-	TRBJ2-2	TRBV28	CATSTGELFF
-	TRBJ1-2	TRBV20-1	CSANDGYGYTF
-	TRBJ1-1	TRBV28	CASSLPAGLSVVAFF
TRBD2	TRBJ2-1	TRBV29-1	CSVEWASGKVEQFF
-	TRBJ1-1	TRBV4-1	CASSQREAVPLNTEAFF
-	TRBJ1-5	TRBV6-7	CASEDQPQHF
TRBD1	TRBJ2-2	TRBV18	CASSPETPGGPGELFF
-	TRBJ1-1	TRBV7-9	CASGLGGGTEAFF
-	TRBJ2-4	TRBV6-1	CASRQQEGAKNIQYF
TRBD2	TRBJ2-1	TRBV5-1	CASSFGLVGYNEQFF